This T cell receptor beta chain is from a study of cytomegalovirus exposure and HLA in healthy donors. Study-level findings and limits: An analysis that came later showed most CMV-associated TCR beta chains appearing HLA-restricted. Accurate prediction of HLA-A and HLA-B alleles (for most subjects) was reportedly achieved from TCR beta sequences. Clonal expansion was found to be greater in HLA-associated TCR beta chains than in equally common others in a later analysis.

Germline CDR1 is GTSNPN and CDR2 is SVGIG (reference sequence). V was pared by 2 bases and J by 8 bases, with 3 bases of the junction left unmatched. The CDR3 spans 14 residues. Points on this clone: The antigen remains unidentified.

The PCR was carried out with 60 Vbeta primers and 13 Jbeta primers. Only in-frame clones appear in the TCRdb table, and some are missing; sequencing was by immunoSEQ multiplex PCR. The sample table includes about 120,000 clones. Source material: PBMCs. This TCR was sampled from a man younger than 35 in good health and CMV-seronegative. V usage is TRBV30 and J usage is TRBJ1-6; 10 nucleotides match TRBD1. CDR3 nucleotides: TGTGCCTGGAGTACAGGGACAGGGGATTCACCCCTCCACTTT. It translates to CAWSTGTGDSPLHF.